This T cell receptor beta chain was documented in a study of shared clonotypes between healthy human individuals. From germline, CDR1 is SGHTA and CDR2 FQGTGA. The CDR3 consists of 14 residues. V was pared by 3 bases and J by 4 bases, with 13 bases between. Only in-frame clones appear in the TCRdb table, and some are missing; sequencing was by immunoSEQ multiplex PCR. The sample has more than 2 million clones, approximately 95% seen once. The source material was naive CD4+ T cells sorted from blood. Subset denoted: CD45RA+ positively selected. The receptor was isolated from a man between 18 and 35 years old in good health. The V call is TRBV7-3, the J call TRBJ2-7; tentative D call: TRBD2 (6 bases). In DNA form, the CDR3 reads TGTGCCAGCAGCTTGGGTAGCGGTGCGTACGAGCAGTACTTC. Protein: CASSLGSGAYEQYF.